This entry features one T cell receptor (beta chain) sequence. Antigen specificity is unknown. A CD45RO-CCR7+CD27+CD95- profile was what naive CD8+ T cells displayed. The data were taken from a study of CXCR3-negative and CXCR3-positive naive CD8 T cells. Findings and limits, study-wide: Naive CXCR3-positive cells had TRB CDR3s more hydrophobic than those of CXCR3-negative naive cells. TRBV-TRBJ usage matched between naive CXCR3-negative and CXCR3-positive cells but not between memory cells. Naive subsets were similarly diverse, while memory CD8+ repertoires were much less diverse.

The CDR3 runs to 17 residues. CDR1 and CDR2 from the germline V gene are LGHNA and YSLEER. It was by 5' RACE with UMI labels that the TRB cDNA libraries were prepared. TCRdb reanalyzed the 5' RACE reads and collapses them to one entry per CDR3 protein, without DNA. The sample holds around 60,000 distinct CDR3 sequences. V usage is TRBV4-3 and J usage is TRBJ2-1; absent DNA, TCRdb's TRBD1 call cannot be checked. Sequencing was done on a sample of naive CXCR3+ CD8+ T cells from blood. Subset of the sample: CD45RO-CCR7+CD27+CD95- naive CD8+ T cells expressing CXCR3 (TNR3+). This TCR was sampled from a human donor in good health. Some clones in this sample may be carry-over from other donors' samples. The CDR3 region is CASSQEEGFSLVDEQFF.